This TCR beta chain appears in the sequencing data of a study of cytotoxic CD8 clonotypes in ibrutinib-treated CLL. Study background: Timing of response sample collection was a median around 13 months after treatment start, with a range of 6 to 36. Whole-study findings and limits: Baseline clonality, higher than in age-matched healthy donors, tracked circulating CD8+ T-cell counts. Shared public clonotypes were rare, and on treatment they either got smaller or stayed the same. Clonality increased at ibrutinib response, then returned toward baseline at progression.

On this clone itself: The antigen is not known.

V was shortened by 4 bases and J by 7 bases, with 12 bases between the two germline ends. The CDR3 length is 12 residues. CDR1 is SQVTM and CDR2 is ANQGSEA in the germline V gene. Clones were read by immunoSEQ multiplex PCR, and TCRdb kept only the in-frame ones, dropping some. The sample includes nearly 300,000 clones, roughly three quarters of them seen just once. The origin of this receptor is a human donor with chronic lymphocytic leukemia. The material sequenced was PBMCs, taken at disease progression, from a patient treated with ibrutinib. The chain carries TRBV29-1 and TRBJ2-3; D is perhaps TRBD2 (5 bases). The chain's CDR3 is CSVAGTINTQYF. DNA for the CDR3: TGCAGCGTTGCGGGAACCATAAATACGCAGTATTTT.